These T cell receptor beta chains were read from a single sample in a study of identical twins. One entry per CDR3 protein results from TCRdb running MiXCR on the 5' RACE reads. The repertoire holds under 300,000 distinct CDR3 sequences, with 11% to 15% as singletons. Material for sequencing was memory (CD45RO+) T cells sorted from blood. Receptors originate from a woman between 18 and 30 years old in good health. Both conserved end residues are part of each CDR3. The order of the fields is CDR3 DNA, CDR3 protein, clone size, V gene, D gene, J gene. D genes are given only for firm matches. A clone size is listed for some rows: how often the clone was seen (once, few, many), or a class if it is expanded.

TGTGCCAGCAGCCAAGATAAGACTTCCTACGAGCAGTACTTC	CASSQDKTSYEQYF	many	TRBV4-2	NA	TRBJ2-7
TGCGCCAGCAGCCAGGTTTTAGTCGGGGAGCTGTTTTTT	CASSQVLVGELFF	few	TRBV4-1	NA	TRBJ2-2
TGTGCCAGCAGTCCCCCACGGGATTCGGGCGAGCAGTACTTC	CASSPPRDSGEQYF	NA	TRBV6-1	NA	TRBJ2-7
TGTGCCAGCAGACTAGGACAATCTTGGGGCACAGATACGCAGTATTTT	CASRLGQSWGTDTQYF	NA	TRBV12-3/TRBV12-4	NA	TRBJ2-3
TGTGCCAGCACGACAGGGCCCTGGGACGAGCAGTACTTC	CASTTGPWDEQYF	NA	TRBV2	TRBD1	TRBJ2-7
TGTGCCAGCAGTTCGAGGTTCTATGGCTACACCTTC	CASSSRFYGYTF	many	TRBV12-3/TRBV12-4	NA	TRBJ1-2
TGCGCCAGCAGCTTAAACGTCTACGAGCAGTACTTC	CASSLNVYEQYF	NA	TRBV5-1	NA	TRBJ2-7
TGCAGCGTGGGGAACTGGGCTGAAGCTTTCTTT	CSVGNWAEAFF	many	TRBV29-1	NA	TRBJ1-1
TGTGCCAGCACCCCTCGTGGGGGACGACACACCGGGGAGCTGTTTTTT	CASTPRGGRHTGELFF	NA	TRBV6-2/TRBV6-3	NA	TRBJ2-2
TGTGCCAGCAGGATGGCTGTAGGGGATACGCAGTATTTT	CASRMAVGDTQYF	few	TRBV5-6	NA	TRBJ2-3
TGTGCCAGTAGTATCTGGACAGGGCAAAACACTGAAGCTTTCTTT	CASSIWTGQNTEAFF	NA	TRBV19	TRBD1	TRBJ1-1
TGCAGTGCTAAGGACAGCTCCTACGAGCAGTACTTC	CSAKDSSYEQYF	many	TRBV20-1	NA	TRBJ2-7
TGTGCCAGCAGGAGACAGGGTACGAACATCGGGGAGCTGTTTTTT	CASRRQGTNIGELFF	NA	TRBV12-3/TRBV12-4	TRBD1	TRBJ2-2
TGTGCCAGCAGTTCCGGACTAGCGGGGGGGGTCCACGAGCAGTACTTC	CASSSGLAGGVHEQYF	many	TRBV27	TRBD2	TRBJ2-7
TGCAGTGCCAAGGAGGGGGGCGGGCACAATGAGCAGTTCTTC	CSAKEGGGHNEQFF	few	TRBV20-1	NA	TRBJ2-1
TGCGCCAGCAGCTTGGCCGCCTGGGACATTCAGTACTTC	CASSLAAWDIQYF	NA	TRBV5-1	NA	TRBJ2-4
TGCAGTGCCTACGGGACGGTAAATGAGCAGTTCTTC	CSAYGTVNEQFF	few	TRBV20-1	NA	TRBJ2-1
TGTGCCAGCAGTTACACAGCGAGGGCGGTACTACCCGGGGAGCTGTTTTTT	CASSYTARAVLPGELFF	few	TRBV6-5	NA	TRBJ2-2
TGTGCCAGCAGGCAGGGGGCAGGAGGGGGCTACACCTTC	CASRQGAGGGYTF	NA	TRBV7-2	TRBD1	TRBJ1-2
TGTGCCAGCAGCTTAGAGGCAGGCGTCCAGTACTTC	CASSLEAGVQYF	NA	TRBV7-9	NA	TRBJ2-7
TGTGCCAGCAGCCCGGGCCCCGGGACTAGCGGGAGGGAAGCCTTCTTC	CASSPGPGTSGREAFF	few	TRBV7-2	TRBD2	TRBJ2-1